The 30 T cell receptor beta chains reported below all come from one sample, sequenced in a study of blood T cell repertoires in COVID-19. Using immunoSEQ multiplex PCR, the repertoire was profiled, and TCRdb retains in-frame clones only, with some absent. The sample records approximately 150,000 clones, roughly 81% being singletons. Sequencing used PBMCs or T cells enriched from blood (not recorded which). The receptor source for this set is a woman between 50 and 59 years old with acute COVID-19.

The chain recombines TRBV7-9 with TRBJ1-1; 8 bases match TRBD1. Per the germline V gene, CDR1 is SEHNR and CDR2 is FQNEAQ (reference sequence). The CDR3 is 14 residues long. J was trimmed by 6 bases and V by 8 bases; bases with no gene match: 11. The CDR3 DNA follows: TGTGCCAGCGGCTCTGGACAGGGTTTCTCTGAAGCTTTCTTT. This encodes CASGSGQGFSEAFF.

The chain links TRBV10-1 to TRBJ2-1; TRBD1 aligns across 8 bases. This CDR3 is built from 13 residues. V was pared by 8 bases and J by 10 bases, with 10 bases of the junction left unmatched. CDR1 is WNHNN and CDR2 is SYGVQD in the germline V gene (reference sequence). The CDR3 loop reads CASRQGPGHEQFF. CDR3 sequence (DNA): TGCGCCAGCCGACAGGGGCCAGGCCACGAGCAGTTCTTC.

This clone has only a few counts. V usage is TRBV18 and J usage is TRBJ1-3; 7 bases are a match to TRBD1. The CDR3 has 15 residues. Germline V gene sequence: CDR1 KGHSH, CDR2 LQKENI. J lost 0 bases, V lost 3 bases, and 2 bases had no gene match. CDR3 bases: TGTGCCAGCTCACCCCAGGGGGACTCTGGAAACACCATATATTTT. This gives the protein CASSPQGDSGNTIYF.

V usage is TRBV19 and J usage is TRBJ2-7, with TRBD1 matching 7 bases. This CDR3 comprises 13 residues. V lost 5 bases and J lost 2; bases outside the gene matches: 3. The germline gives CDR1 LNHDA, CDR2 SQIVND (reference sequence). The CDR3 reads CASSLGTAYEQYF. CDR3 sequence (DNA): TGTGCCAGTAGTTTAGGGACAGCCTACGAGCAGTACTTC.

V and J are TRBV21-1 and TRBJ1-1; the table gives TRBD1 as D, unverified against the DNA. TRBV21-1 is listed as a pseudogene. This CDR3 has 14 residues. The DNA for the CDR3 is TGTGCCAGCAGCAAGGGCGAAGGGAACACTGAAGCTTTCTTT. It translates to CASSKGEGNTEAFF.

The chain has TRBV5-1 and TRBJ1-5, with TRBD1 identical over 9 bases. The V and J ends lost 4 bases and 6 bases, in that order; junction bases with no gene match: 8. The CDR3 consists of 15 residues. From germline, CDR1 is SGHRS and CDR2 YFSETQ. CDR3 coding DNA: TGCGCCAGCAGCCTCGAGGGACAGGGAAGTCAGCCCCAGCATTTT. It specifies CASSLEGQGSQPQHF.

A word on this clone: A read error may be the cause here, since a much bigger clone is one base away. The CDR3 loop is CASSLGTGGYEQYF. CDR3 coding DNA: TGTGCCAGCAGCTTAGGGACAGGGGGCTACGAGCAGTACTTC. J is TRBJ2-7 and V is TRBV13; 9 bases line up with TRBD1. Germline V gene data show CDR1 as PRHDT and CDR2 as FYEKMQ (reference sequence). Germline trimming cut 0 bases from V and 3 bases from J; bases unmatched to any gene: 0. The CDR3 sequence is 14 residues long.

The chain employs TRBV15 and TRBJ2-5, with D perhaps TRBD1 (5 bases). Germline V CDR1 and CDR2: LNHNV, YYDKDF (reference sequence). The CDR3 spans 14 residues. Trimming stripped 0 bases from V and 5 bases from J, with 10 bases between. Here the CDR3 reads CATSRDPQGETQYF. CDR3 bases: TGTGCCACCAGCAGAGATCCCCAGGGCGAGACCCAGTACTTC. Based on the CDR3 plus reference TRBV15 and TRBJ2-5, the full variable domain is DAMVIQNPRYQVTQFGKPVTLSCSQTLNHNVMYWYQQKSSQAPKLLFHYYDKDFNNEADTPDNFQSRRPNTSFCFLDIRSPGLGDTAMYLCATSRDPQGETQYFGPGTRLLVL.

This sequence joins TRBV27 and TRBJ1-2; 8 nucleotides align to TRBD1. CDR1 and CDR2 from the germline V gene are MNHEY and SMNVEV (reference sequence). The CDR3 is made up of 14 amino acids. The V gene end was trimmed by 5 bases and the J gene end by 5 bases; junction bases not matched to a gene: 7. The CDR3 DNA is TGTGCCAGCAGTAAGGACAGGGCCCTTTATGGCTACACCTTC. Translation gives CASSKDRALYGYTF.

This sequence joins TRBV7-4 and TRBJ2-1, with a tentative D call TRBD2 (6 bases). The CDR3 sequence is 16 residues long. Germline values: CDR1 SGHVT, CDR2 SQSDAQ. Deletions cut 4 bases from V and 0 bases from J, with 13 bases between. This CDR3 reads CASSWDWSASYNEQFF. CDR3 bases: TGTGCCAGCAGCTGGGACTGGTCCGCCTCCTACAATGAGCAGTTCTTC.

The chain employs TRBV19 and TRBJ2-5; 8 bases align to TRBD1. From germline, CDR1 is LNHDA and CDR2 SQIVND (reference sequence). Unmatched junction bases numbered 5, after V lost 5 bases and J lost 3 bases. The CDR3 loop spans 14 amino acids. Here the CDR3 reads CASSPGQGEETQYF. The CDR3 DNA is TGTGCCAGTAGTCCCGGACAGGGAGAAGAGACCCAGTACTTC.

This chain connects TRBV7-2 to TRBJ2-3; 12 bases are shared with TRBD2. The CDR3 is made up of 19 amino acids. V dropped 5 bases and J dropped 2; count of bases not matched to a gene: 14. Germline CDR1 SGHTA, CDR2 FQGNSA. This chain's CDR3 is CASSRTASGRASNTDTQYF. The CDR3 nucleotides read TGTGCCAGCAGCCGGACGGCTAGCGGGAGGGCCTCGAACACAGATACGCAGTATTTT.

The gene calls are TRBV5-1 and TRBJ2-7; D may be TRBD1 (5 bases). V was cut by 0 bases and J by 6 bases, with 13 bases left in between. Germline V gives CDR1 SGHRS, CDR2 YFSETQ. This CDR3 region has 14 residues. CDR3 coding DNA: TGCGCCAGCAGCTTGGCAGGGCTCACAACCGAGCAGTACTTC. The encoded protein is CASSLAGLTTEQYF.

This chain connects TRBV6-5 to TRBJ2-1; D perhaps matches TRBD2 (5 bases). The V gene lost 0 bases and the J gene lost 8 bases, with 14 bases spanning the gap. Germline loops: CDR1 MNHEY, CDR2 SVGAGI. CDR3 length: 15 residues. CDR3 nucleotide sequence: TGTGCCAGCAGTTACTCGAATCTAGGCGGGCATGAGCAGTTCTTC. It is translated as CASSYSNLGGHEQFF.

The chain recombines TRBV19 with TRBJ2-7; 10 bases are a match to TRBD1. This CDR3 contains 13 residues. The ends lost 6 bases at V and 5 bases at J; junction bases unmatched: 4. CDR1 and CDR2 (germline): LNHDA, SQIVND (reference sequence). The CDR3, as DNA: TGTGCCAGTAGCCGACAGGGGGCTAACGAGCAGTACTTC. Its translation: CASSRQGANEQYF.

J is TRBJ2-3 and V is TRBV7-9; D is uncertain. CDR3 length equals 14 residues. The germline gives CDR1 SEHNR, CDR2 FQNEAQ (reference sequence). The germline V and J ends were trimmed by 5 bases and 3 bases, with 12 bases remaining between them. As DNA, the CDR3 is TGTGCCAGCAGCCCAGTGGTGAGGACAGATACGCAGTATTTT. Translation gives CASSPVVRTDTQYF.

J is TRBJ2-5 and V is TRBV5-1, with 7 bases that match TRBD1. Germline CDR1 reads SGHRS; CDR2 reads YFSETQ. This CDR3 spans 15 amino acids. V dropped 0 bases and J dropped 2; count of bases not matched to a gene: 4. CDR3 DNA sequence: TGCGCCAGCAGCTTGGTGGGGACAGCGCAAGAGACCCAGTACTTC. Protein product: CASSLVGTAQETQYF.

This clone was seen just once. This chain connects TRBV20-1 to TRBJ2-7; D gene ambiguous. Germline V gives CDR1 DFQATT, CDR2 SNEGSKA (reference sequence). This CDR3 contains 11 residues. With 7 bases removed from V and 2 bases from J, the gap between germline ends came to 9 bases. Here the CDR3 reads CSVGGAYEQYF. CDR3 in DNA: TGCAGTGTCGGCGGTGCCTACGAGCAGTACTTC.

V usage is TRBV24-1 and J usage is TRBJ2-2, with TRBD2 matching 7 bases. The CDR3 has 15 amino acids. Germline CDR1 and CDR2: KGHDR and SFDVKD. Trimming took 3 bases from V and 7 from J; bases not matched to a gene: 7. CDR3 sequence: CATSDLADLDGELFF. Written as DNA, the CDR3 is TGTGCCACCAGTGATCTAGCGGACCTGGACGGGGAGCTGTTTTTT.

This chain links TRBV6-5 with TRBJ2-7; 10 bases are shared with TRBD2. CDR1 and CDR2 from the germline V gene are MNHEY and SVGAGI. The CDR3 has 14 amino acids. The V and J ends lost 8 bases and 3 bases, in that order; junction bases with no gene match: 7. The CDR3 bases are TGTGCCAGCGCCTGGGCTAGCGGGAGCTACGAGCAGTACTTC. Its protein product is CASAWASGSYEQYF.

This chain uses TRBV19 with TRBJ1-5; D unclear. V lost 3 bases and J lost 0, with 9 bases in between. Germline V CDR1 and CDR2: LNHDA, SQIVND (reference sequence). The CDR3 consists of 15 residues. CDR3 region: CASSILFSSNQPQHF. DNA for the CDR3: TGTGCCAGTAGTATTCTGTTTTCTAGCAATCAGCCCCAGCATTTT.

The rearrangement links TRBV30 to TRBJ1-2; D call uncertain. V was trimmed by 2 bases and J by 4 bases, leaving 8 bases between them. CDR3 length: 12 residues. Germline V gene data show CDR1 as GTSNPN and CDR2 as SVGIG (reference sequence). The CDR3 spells CAWSPLFYGYTF. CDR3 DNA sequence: TGTGCCTGGAGTCCCCTTTTCTATGGCTACACCTTC.

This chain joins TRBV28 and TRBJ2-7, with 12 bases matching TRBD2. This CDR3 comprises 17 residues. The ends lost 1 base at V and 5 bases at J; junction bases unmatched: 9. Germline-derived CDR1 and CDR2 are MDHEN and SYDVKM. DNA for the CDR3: TGTGCCAGCAGTTTATCTAGCGGGAGGGTTATTGTCCACGAGCAGTACTTC. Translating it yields CASSLSSGRVIVHEQYF.

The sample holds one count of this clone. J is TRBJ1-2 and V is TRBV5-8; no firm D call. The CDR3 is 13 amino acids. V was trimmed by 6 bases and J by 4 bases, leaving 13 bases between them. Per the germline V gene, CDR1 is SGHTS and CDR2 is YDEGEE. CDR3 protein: CASTLVDVYGYTF. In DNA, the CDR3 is TGTGCCAGCACCCTTGTAGATGTCTATGGCTACACCTTC.

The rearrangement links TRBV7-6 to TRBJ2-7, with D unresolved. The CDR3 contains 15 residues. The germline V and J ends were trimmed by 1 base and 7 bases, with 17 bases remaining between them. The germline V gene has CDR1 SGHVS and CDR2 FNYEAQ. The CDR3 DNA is TGTGCCAGCAGCTTAGTGGCTGCGGAAGTGGGTGAGCAGTACTTC. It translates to CASSLVAAEVGEQYF.

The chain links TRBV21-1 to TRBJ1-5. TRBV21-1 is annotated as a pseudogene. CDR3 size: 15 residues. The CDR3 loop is CASSKGGGRRGAQHF. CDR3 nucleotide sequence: TGTGCCAGCAGCAAAGGGGGTGGCAGGCGGGGGGCCCAGCATTTT.

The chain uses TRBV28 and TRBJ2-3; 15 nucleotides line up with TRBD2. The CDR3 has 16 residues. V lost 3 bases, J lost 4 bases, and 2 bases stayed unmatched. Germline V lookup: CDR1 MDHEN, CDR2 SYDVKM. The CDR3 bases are TGTGCCAGCAGTTTCCGGACTAGCGGGAGGGCAGATACGCAGTATTTT. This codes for CASSFRTSGRADTQYF.

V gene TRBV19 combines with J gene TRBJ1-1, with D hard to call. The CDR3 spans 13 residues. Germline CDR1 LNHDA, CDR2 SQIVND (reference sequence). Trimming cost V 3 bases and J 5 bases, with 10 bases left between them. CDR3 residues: CASSIGPRTEAFF. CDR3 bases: TGTGCCAGTAGTATCGGCCCGAGGACTGAAGCTTTCTTT.

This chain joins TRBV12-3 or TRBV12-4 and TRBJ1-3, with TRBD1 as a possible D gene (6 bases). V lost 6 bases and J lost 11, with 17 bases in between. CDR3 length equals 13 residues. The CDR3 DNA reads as TGTGCCAGCAGCCCAAGACAGGCATTACCCATATATTTT. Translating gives CASSPRQALPIYF.

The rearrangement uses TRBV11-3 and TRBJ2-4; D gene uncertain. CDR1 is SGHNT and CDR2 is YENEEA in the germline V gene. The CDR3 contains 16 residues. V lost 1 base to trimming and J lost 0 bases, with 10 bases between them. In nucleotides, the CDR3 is TGTGCCAGCAGCTTAGCTCCAGGCTTAGCCAAAAACATTCAGTACTTC. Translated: CASSLAPGLAKNIQYF.